The following is a T cell receptor beta chain sequence with its context. Its antigen is still unknown. Patients aged 18 to 65 with hyperthyroidism were newly diagnosed, with duration under 2 months. The authors took PBMCs from 10 ml fresh peripheral blood. Researchers took RNA transcripts and amplified the TCR beta CDR3 regions from them. The HTBI primer set served for first-round RT-PCR of the TCR CDR3. Using its own MiXCR run on the multiplex PCR reads, TCRdb lists one record per CDR3 protein. The repertoire holds roughly 100,000 distinct CDR3 sequences, with roughly 44% as singletons. Germline V lookup: CDR1 MDHEN, CDR2 SYDVKM. With 6 bases clipped from V and 1 base from J, the junction kept 10 bases outside the gene matches. The CDR3 runs to 16 residues. The data stem from a study of T cells in Graves' hyperthyroidism and ophthalmopathy. Study-level findings and limits: Stable hyperthyroidism was separated from ophthalmopathy by a model based on 13 V-J features.

The rearrangement links TRBV28 to TRBJ1-1; TRBD1 matches at 8 bases. Sequencing was done on a sample of blood. This clonotype was sampled from a man aged 35 to 55 with Graves' hyperthyroidism. CDR3 coding DNA: TGTGCCAGCAGGCCAACTACCGGGACAGGGAACACTGAAGCTTTCTTT. It translates to CASRPTTGTGNTEAFF.